These T cell receptor beta chains were read from a single sample in a study of blood T cells in healthy people across ages. In TCRdb, the 5' RACE reads were re-called with MiXCR into one record per CDR3 protein. The sample records approximately 800,000 distinct CDR3 sequences, more than 55% being singletons. Material: blood. Source of these receptors: a man aged 35 to 55 in good health. The CDR3 runs from the conserved cysteine through the conserved F or W. A D gene is named only where the DNA matches it firmly. Expanded clones get a size class; other rows say once, few or many, or leave the size out.

J gene: TRBJ2-5; V gene: TRBV9; clone size: once; D gene: NA; CDR3 protein: CASSDRGGGLETQYF; CDR3 DNA: TGTGCCAGCAGCGACCGGGGCGGAGGGCTTGAGACCCAGTACTTC
J gene: TRBJ2-4; V gene: TRBV20-1; clone size: NA; D gene: NA; CDR3 protein: CSAGRGTIQYF; CDR3 DNA: TGCAGTGCTGGCCGCGGAACTATTCAGTACTTC
J gene: TRBJ2-1; V gene: TRBV4-2; clone size: few; D gene: TRBD2; CDR3 protein: CASSRDRLADNEQFF; CDR3 DNA: TGTGCCAGCAGCCGTGATAGACTAGCGGACAATGAGCAGTTCTTC
J gene: TRBJ1-2; V gene: TRBV25-1; clone size: few; D gene: TRBD1; CDR3 protein: CASSEDREHGYTF; CDR3 DNA: TGTGCCAGCAGTGAGGACAGGGAGCATGGCTACACCTTC
J gene: TRBJ2-5; V gene: TRBV7-7; clone size: NA; D gene: NA; CDR3 protein: CASSSTGGPVQETQYF; CDR3 DNA: TGTGCTAGCAGCTCCACTGGGGGACCGGTACAAGAGACCCAGTACTTC
J gene: TRBJ2-3; V gene: TRBV6-1; clone size: NA; D gene: TRBD2; CDR3 protein: CASSDLAGGKAQDTQYF; CDR3 DNA: TGTGCCAGCAGTGACCTAGCGGGGGGAAAAGCTCAAGATACGCAGTATTTT
J gene: TRBJ2-5; V gene: TRBV6-5; clone size: NA; D gene: NA; CDR3 protein: CASSYSTWGTQYF; CDR3 DNA: TGTGCCAGCAGTTACTCGACCTGGGGGACCCAGTACTTC
J gene: TRBJ2-3; V gene: TRBV21-1; clone size: NA; D gene: NA; CDR3 protein: CASSNKRGDTQYF; CDR3 DNA: TGTGCCAGCAGCAACAAACGGGGAGATACGCAGTATTTT
J gene: TRBJ2-7; V gene: TRBV15; clone size: NA; D gene: TRBD1; CDR3 protein: CATSKQGAHERYF; CDR3 DNA: TGTGCCACCAGCAAACAGGGGGCGCACGAGCGGTACTTC
J gene: TRBJ2-3; V gene: TRBV28; clone size: few; D gene: NA; CDR3 protein: CASSLPPPSAYTDTQYF; CDR3 DNA: TGTGCCAGCAGTTTACCCCCTCCAAGCGCGTACACAGATACGCAGTATTTT
J gene: TRBJ2-1; V gene: TRBV20-1; clone size: NA; D gene: TRBD2; CDR3 protein: CSAKLAGGRNEQFF; CDR3 DNA: TGCAGTGCTAAACTAGCGGGGGGGCGGAATGAGCAGTTCTTC
J gene: TRBJ2-7; V gene: TRBV11-2; clone size: NA; D gene: NA; CDR3 protein: CATRGARREQYF; CDR3 DNA: TGTGCCACCAGAGGAGCCCGGAGGGAGCAGTACTTC
J gene: TRBJ2-3; V gene: TRBV10-3; clone size: few; D gene: TRBD1; CDR3 protein: CAISERTGVTDTQYF; CDR3 DNA: TGTGCCATCAGTGAGAGGACAGGGGTAACAGATACGCAGTATTTT